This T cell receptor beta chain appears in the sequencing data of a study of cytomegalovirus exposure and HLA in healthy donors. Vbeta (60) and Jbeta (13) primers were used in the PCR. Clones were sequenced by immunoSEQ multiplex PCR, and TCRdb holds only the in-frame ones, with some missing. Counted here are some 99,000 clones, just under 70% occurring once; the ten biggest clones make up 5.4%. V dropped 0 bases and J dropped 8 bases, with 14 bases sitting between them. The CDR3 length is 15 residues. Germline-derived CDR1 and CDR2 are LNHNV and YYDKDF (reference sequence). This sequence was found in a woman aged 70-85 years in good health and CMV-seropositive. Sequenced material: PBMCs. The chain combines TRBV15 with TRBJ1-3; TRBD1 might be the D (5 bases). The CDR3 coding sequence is TGTGCCACCAGCAGAGATGGGACGGGGGGGGACACCATATATTTT. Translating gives CATSRDGTGGDTIYF.